This T cell receptor beta chain was sequenced in a study of Ad26.COV2.S vaccination and SARS-CoV-2 variants. Study-wide points: Individuals receiving vaccine had higher spike-specific TCR breadth than placebo recipients did. For non-spike TCRs, breadth in vaccine recipients resembled that in placebo recipients.

Treatment denoted: approximately 18 received Ad26.COV2.S at low or high dose, single or two shots; several received placebo; per-sample allocation not given. Material that was analyzed had been drawn on day 63 after the first vaccine or placebo injection. Vaccine was an Ad26 vector expressing Wuhan-strain SARS-CoV-2 spike. Turning to this clone: Its antigen is unknown.

Using immunoSEQ multiplex PCR, the repertoire was profiled, and TCRdb retains in-frame clones only, with some absent. The data show roughly 400,000 clones, 92% seen once. CDR1 and CDR2 (germline): MNHEY, SVGAGI. The CDR3 has 16 amino acids. With V trimmed by 0 bases and J by 5 bases, 8 bases remained unmatched. The chain is built from TRBV6-5 and TRBJ2-7, with TRBD1 matching 9 bases. The sequence was obtained from a person aged 18 to 59 who received the Ad26.COV2.S COVID-19 vaccine or a placebo. Sample: peripheral blood, taken in a trial of Ad26.COV2.S vaccine versus placebo. The CDR3, as DNA: TGTGCCAGCAGTTACTCAATACAGGGGGCGTATCACGAGCAGTACTTC. Its translation is CASSYSIQGAYHEQYF.